One and the same sample provided the 2 T cell receptor beta chains below, sequenced in a study of T cells in Graves' hyperthyroidism and ophthalmopathy. Using RNA transcripts as the source, TCR beta CDR3 regions were amplified. The HTBI primer set was used in a first-round RT-PCR of the TCR CDR3. TCRdb used MiXCR to reprocess the multiplex PCR reads, holding one entry per CDR3 protein. The table shows 700,000 or so distinct CDR3 sequences, with about 15% occurring only once. The specimen was blood. The receptors stem from a young man with Graves' hyperthyroidism.

This clonotype was seen many times. This chain links TRBV4-1 with TRBJ2-7; no reliable D call. Per the germline V gene, CDR1 is MGHRA and CDR2 is YSYEKL. V gave up 4 bases and J gave up 2 bases, with 15 bases separating them. CDR3 length: 15 amino acids. Written as DNA, the CDR3 is TGCGCCAGCAGCCGTCTGGTGGGCGGAGCCTACGAGCAGTACTTC. Its protein product is CASSRLVGGAYEQYF.

This clonotype was detected many times. V and J are TRBV30 and TRBJ2-7; D possibly corresponds to TRBD1 (6 bases). With 4 bases removed from V and 4 bases from J, the gap between germline ends came to 23 bases. The CDR3 is made up of 16 amino acids. CDR1 and CDR2 from the germline V gene are GTSNPN and SVGIG (reference sequence). The CDR3 reads CAWTEGVARAFYEQYF. Written as DNA, the CDR3 is TGTGCCTGGACCGAGGGGGTAGCCCGCGCGTTTTACGAGCAGTACTTC.